Reported below is one T cell receptor beta chain. These data belong to a study of blood T cell repertoires in COVID-19. The CDR3 covers 16 residues. The junction had 3 bases not matched to a gene; V was cut back by 2 bases and J by 0 bases. Germline loops: CDR1 SGHTA, CDR2 FQGNSA. The method was immunoSEQ multiplex PCR; TCRdb's version includes in-frame clones alone and lacks a portion of them. This sample has about 140,000 clones, with roughly 89% found just once. The TCR sequence derives from a man aged 30-40 years with COVID-19, enrolled during active disease. V and J are TRBV7-2 and TRBJ2-5; 10 bases agree with TRBD2. What was sequenced was peripheral blood. The CDR3 DNA is TGTGCCAGCAGCTTAAGAGCGGGAGGGTACCAAGAGACCCAGTACTTC. Its protein product is CASSLRAGGYQETQYF.